The next 9 T cell receptor beta chains were all read from a single sample in a study of shared clonotypes between healthy human individuals. Sequenced by immunoSEQ multiplex PCR; TCRdb stores in-frame clones only, minus some. This sample yields 550,000 to 750,000 clones, of which about 91% are seen a single time; roughly 24% belongs to the top ten. The naive CD8 population came from CD45RO-negative cells selected for CCR7, without terminally differentiated effector memory CD45RA+ cells. Sequencing used naive CD8+ T cells sorted from blood. These receptors all come from a man aged 25-45 years in good health.

This chain uses TRBV29-1 with TRBJ2-1, with 9 bases fitting TRBD2. The CDR3 covers 16 residues. With 2 bases clipped from V and 8 bases from J, the junction kept 13 bases outside the gene matches. Per the germline V gene, CDR1 is SQVTM and CDR2 is ANQGSEA. The CDR3 reads CSVELAGSNVGDEQFF. In DNA form, the CDR3 reads TGCAGCGTTGAACTAGCGGGATCCAATGTAGGCGATGAGCAGTTCTTC.

The chain joins TRBV7-3 to TRBJ1-1; 7 bases map to TRBD1. Looked up from germline, CDR1 is SGHTA and CDR2 is FQGTGA. V lost 0 bases and J lost 3; bases outside the gene matches: 4. The CDR3 consists of 15 residues. The CDR3 DNA is TGTGCCAGCAGCTTAACCCCGGGGACAGACACTGAAGCTTTCTTT. Amino acids: CASSLTPGTDTEAFF.

Here the CDR3 DNA reads TGTGCCAGCAGTTTCACCCCGGGTTACAATGAGCAGTTCTTC. It yields the protein CASSFTPGYNEQFF. The genes are TRBV6-5 and TRBJ2-1; D not resolved. The CDR3 runs 14 residues. Trimming pared 4 bases from V and 4 bases from J, leaving 11 bases between. Germline V gene lookup returns CDR1 MNHEY and CDR2 SVGAGI.

This chain connects TRBV6-5 to TRBJ1-5; unclear D gene. The V end lost 0 bases, the J end lost 7 bases, and 7 bases lay between the germline ends. CDR3 length: 13 residues. The germline V gene encodes CDR1 MNHEY and CDR2 SVGAGI. The CDR3 here is CASSYSREQPQHF. Written as DNA, the CDR3 is TGTGCCAGCAGTTACTCGCGGGAGCAGCCCCAGCATTTT.

J is TRBJ2-1 and V is TRBV27, with 9 bases aligning to TRBD2. The CDR3 covers 15 residues. The germline gives CDR1 MNHEY, CDR2 SMNVEV (reference sequence). J gave up 5 bases and V 3 bases, and 5 bases lay outside the gene matches. CDR3 protein: CASSLAGGPNNEQFF. For the CDR3, the DNA is TGTGCCAGCAGTTTGGCGGGAGGGCCTAACAATGAGCAGTTCTTC.

The chain recombines TRBV4-1 with TRBJ1-5; 7 bases agree with TRBD1. CDR3 length equals 15 residues. Trimming removed 4 bases from V and 0 bases from J; junction bases left unmatched: 3. Germline V lookup: CDR1 MGHRA, CDR2 YSYEKL. DNA of the CDR3: TGCGCCAGCAGCCTAGGACAGGATAGCAATCAGCCCCAGCATTTT. Translating it yields CASSLGQDSNQPQHF.

The chain combines TRBV5-4 with TRBJ2-6; D remains ambiguous. Germline V CDR1 and CDR2: SGHNT, YYREEE (reference sequence). Trimming stripped 0 bases from V and 0 bases from J, with 10 bases between. This CDR3 is built from 17 residues. CDR3 sequence reads: CASSLGLPSSGANVLTF. Written as DNA, the CDR3 is TGTGCCAGCAGCTTGGGGCTGCCGAGCTCTGGGGCCAACGTCCTGACTTTC.

The chain combines TRBV13 with TRBJ1-5; D ambiguous. The germline CDR1 and CDR2 sequences are PRHDT and FYEKMQ (reference sequence). Trimming shortened V by 5 bases and J by 0 bases, and 11 bases separated the two germline ends. The CDR3 spans 15 residues. CDR3 loop: CASSIGGYSNQPQHF. In DNA form, the CDR3 reads TGTGCCAGCAGCATCGGAGGCTATAGCAATCAGCCCCAGCATTTT.

J is TRBJ2-1 and V is TRBV6-1, with D unresolved. Germline CDR1 and CDR2: MNHNS and SASEGT. The CDR3 sequence is 14 residues long. The DNA of the CDR3 is TGTGGAGTCGAGGACGATAACCCAACCAATGAGCAGTTCTTC. The encoded protein is CGVEDDNPTNEQFF.